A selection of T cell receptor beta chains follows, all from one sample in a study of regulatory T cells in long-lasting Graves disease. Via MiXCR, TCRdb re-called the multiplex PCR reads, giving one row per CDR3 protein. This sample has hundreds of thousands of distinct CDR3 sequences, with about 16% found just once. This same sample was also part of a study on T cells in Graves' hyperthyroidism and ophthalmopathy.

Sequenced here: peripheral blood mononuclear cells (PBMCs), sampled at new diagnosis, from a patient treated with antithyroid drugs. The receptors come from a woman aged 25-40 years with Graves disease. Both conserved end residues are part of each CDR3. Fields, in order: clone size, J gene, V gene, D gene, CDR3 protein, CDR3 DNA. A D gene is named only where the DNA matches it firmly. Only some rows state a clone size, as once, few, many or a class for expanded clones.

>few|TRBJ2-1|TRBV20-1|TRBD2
CSARGLAENEQFF
TGCAGTGCTAGGGGTCTAGCGGAGAATGAGCAGTTCTTC
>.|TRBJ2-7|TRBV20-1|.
CSTTFGGSSYEQYF
TGCAGTACTACCTTCGGAGGGAGCAGCTACGAGCAGTACTTC
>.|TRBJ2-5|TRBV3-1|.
CATQSSMKETQYF
TGTGCCACCCAGTCTAGCATGAAAGAGACCCAGTACTTC
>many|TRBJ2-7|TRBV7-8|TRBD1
CASSLRRQGAYEQYF
TGTGCCAGCAGCCTCCGTCGACAGGGGGCCTACGAGCAGTACTTC
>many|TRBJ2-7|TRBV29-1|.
CSVEGTSYEQYF
TGCAGCGTTGAAGGGACCAGCTACGAGCAGTACTTC
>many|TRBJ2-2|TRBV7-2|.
CASSFLGLTGELFF
TGTGCCAGCAGCTTTTTGGGTTTGACCGGGGAGCTGTTTTTT
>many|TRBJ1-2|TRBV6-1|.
CASRPWRGGVRDGYTF
TGTGCCAGCAGACCCTGGAGGGGGGGCGTCCGGGATGGCTACACCTTC
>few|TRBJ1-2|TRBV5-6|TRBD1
CASSLRDRGLGVGYTF
TGTGCCAGCAGCTTGCGGGACAGGGGACTCGGGGTAGGCTACACCTTC
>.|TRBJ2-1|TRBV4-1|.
CASRIGGRENNEQFF
TGCGCCAGCAGGATCGGGGGCAGGGAGAACAATGAGCAGTTCTTC
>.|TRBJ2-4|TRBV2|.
CASSGGLGREAKNIQYF
TGTGCCAGCAGCGGTGGACTGGGGCGCGAAGCCAAAAACATTCAGTACTTC
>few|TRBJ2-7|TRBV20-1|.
CSARDQGHEQYF
TGCAGTGCTAGAGATCAGGGCCACGAGCAGTACTTC
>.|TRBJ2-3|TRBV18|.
CASSIGDADTQYF
TGTGCCAGCTCGATCGGGGACGCAGATACGCAGTATTTT
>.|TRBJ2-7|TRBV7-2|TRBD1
CASSSVGQGWRYEQYF
TGTGCCAGCAGCTCCGTAGGACAGGGCTGGAGGTACGAGCAGTACTTC
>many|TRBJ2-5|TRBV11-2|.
CASSQDPSGETQYF
TGTGCCAGCAGCCAAGACCCAAGTGGAGAGACCCAGTACTTC
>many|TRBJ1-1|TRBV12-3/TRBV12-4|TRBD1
CASSYRGGIGEAFF
TGTGCCAGCAGCTACAGGGGAGGTATTGGTGAAGCTTTCTTT
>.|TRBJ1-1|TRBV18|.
CASSPVGGTKAFF
TGTGCCAGCTCACCGGTTGGAGGGACTAAAGCTTTCTTT
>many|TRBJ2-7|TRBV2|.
CATSGTPSYEQYF
TGTGCCACTTCCGGGACGCCGTCCTACGAGCAGTACTTC
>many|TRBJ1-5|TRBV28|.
CASSLWLNQPQHF
TGTGCCAGCAGCCTATGGTTAAATCAGCCCCAGCATTTT
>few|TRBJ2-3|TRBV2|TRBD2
CASRREGDTQYF
TGTGCCAGTAGAAGGGAGGGAGATACGCAGTATTTT
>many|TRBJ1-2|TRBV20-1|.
CSAHLMGGNYGYTF
TGCAGTGCCCACTTGATGGGGGGGAACTATGGCTACACCTTC
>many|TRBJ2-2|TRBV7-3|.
CAIRKNTGELFF
TGTGCCATCCGAAAAAACACCGGGGAGCTGTTTTTT
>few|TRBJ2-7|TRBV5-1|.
CASSPIMGSYEQYF
TGCGCCAGCAGCCCCATAATGGGCTCCTACGAGCAGTACTTC
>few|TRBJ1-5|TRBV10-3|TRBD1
CAISHTGGYKPQHF
TGTGCCATCAGTCATACAGGGGGCTACAAGCCCCAGCATTTT
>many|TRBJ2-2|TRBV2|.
CARGSLSPGELFF
TGTGCCAGAGGGAGTCTTTCTCCCGGGGAGCTGTTTTTT
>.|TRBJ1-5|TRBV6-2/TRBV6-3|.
CASSWGQPNQPQHF
TGTGCCAGCAGTTGGGGTCAGCCGAATCAGCCCCAGCATTTT
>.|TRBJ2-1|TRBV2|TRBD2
CASSEPRGSGYNEQFF
TGTGCCAGCAGTGAACCCCGCGGGAGTGGTTACAATGAGCAGTTCTTC
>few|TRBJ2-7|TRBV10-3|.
CAISVTVGEQYF
TGTGCCATCAGTGTCACAGTCGGTGAGCAGTACTTC
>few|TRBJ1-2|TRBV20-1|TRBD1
CSARDDRGERYGYTF
TGCAGTGCTAGAGATGACAGGGGAGAGCGCTATGGCTACACCTTC
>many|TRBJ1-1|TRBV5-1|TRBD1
CASSWGDRGFVLAEAFF
TGCGCCAGCAGCTGGGGGGACAGGGGATTTGTCTTGGCTGAAGCTTTCTTT
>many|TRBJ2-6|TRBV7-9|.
CASSLNSGANVLTF
TGTGCCAGCAGCTTAAACTCTGGGGCCAACGTCCTGACTTTC
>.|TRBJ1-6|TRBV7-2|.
CASSTSRGSLNSPLHF
TGTGCCAGCAGCACTAGTCGGGGTTCTTTAAATTCACCCCTCCACTTT
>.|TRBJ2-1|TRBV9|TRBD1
CASSGDGTGNLNEQFF
TGTGCCAGCAGCGGCGACGGGACAGGGAATCTCAATGAGCAGTTCTTC
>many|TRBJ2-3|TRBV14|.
CASSQARGFTDTQYF
TGTGCCAGCAGCCAAGCCAGGGGATTCACAGATACGCAGTATTTT
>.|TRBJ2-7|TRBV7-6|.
CASSLDSHSYEQYF
TGTGCCAGCAGCCTCGACAGTCACTCCTACGAGCAGTACTTC
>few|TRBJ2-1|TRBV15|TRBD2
CATSSRMGTSVEQFF
TGTGCCACCAGCAGTAGAATGGGGACTAGCGTTGAGCAGTTCTTC
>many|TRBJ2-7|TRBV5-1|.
CASSFKAFYEQYF
TGCGCCAGCAGCTTCAAGGCTTTCTACGAGCAGTACTTC
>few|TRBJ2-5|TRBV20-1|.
CSAKLGGPKETQYF
TGCAGTGCCAAGTTGGGGGGGCCCAAAGAGACCCAGTACTTC
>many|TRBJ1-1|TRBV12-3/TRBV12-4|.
CASSLIVGAVGTQAFF
TGTGCCAGCAGTTTGATCGTTGGGGCCGTGGGGACTCAAGCTTTCTTT
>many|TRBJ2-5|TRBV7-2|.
CASSFKPKWDIVNQETQYF
TGTGCCAGCAGCTTTAAACCAAAATGGGACATCGTGAACCAAGAGACCCAGTACTTC
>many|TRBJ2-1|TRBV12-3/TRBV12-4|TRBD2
CASSPTSGRGYEQFF
TGTGCCAGCAGTCCCACTAGCGGGAGAGGATATGAGCAGTTCTTC
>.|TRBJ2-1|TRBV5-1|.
CASSFQSSYNEQFF
TGCGCCAGCAGCTTCCAGAGTTCCTACAATGAGCAGTTCTTC
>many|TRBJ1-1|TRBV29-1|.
CSVGGQFLNTEAFF
TGCAGCGTAGGCGGACAGTTCTTAAACACTGAAGCTTTCTTT
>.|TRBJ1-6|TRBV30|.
CAWSRGSFGSPLHF
TGTGCCTGGAGTCGAGGAAGCTTCGGCTCACCCCTCCACTTT
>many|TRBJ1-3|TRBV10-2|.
CASSETPGNTIYF
TGCGCCAGCAGTGAGACTCCTGGAAACACCATATATTTT
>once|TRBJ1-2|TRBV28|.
CASAPGTRTNGYTF
TGTGCCAGCGCTCCAGGGACCCGGACCAATGGCTACACCTTC